These 20 T cell receptor beta chains originate from one sample sequenced in a study of blood T cell repertoires in COVID-19. Measured with immunoSEQ multiplex PCR; TCRdb has only the in-frame clones, and not every one. The sample records about 320,000 clones, roughly 90% being singletons. The sample was PBMCs or T cells enriched from blood (not recorded which). The receptors were gathered from a man aged 55 to 69 who had recovered from COVID-19.

The gene calls are TRBV15 and TRBJ1-2; D may be TRBD1 (6 bases). This CDR3 has 16 amino acids. Germline V gene lookup returns CDR1 LNHNV and CDR2 YYDKDF (reference sequence). Trimming took off 1 base at V and 4 bases at J, with 16 bases between the two ends. This CDR3 reads CATSRGGAGAVYGYTF. The CDR3 bases are TGTGCCACCAGCAGAGGGGGTGCAGGGGCGGTCTATGGCTACACCTTC.

The chain employs TRBV4-1 and TRBJ2-1; 7 bases agree with TRBD1. V trimming: 5 bases; J trimming: 4 bases; junction bases outside the gene matches: 11. This CDR3 is built from 16 residues. In germline, CDR1 is MGHRA, CDR2 YSYEKL. CDR3 loop: CASSAQTGPPYNEQFF. CDR3 sequence (DNA): TGCGCCAGCAGCGCCCAGACAGGGCCCCCTTACAATGAGCAGTTCTTC.

The chain carries TRBV27 and TRBJ2-1; perhaps TRBD1 as D (6 bases). Germline V lookup: CDR1 MNHEY, CDR2 SMNVEV (reference sequence). The CDR3 runs 16 residues. The V end lost 6 bases, the J end lost 5 bases, and 20 bases lay between the germline ends. CDR3 in amino acids: CASRPRGSVGNNEQFF. The CDR3 DNA is TGTGCCAGCAGGCCCAGGGGTTCGGTGGGGAACAATGAGCAGTTCTTC.

The chain couples TRBV7-9 to TRBJ2-7; D gene uncertain. The CDR3 has 14 amino acids. Germline-derived CDR1 and CDR2 are SEHNR and FQNEAQ (reference sequence). The V gene lost 5 bases and the J gene lost 1 base, with 12 bases spanning the gap. DNA of the CDR3: TGTGCCAGCAGCCCACTGCTGAGGTCCTACGAGCAGTACTTC. Protein sequence: CASSPLLRSYEQYF. Full variable domain (remainder filled in from reference TRBV7-9 and TRBJ2-7): DTGVSQNPRHKITKRGQNVTFRCDPISEHNRLYWYRQTLGQGPEFLTYFQNEAQLEKSRLLSDRFSAERPKGSFSTLEIQRTEQGDSAMYLCASSPLLRSYEQYFGPGTRLTVT.

This chain joins TRBV5-1 and TRBJ2-7, with TRBD2 matching 10 bases. This CDR3 is 15 amino acids long. V lost 5 bases and J lost 2; bases outside the gene matches: 7. CDR1 SGHRS and CDR2 YFSETQ come from the germline V gene. The CDR3 spells CASRINSGGPYEQYF. As DNA, the CDR3 is TGCGCCAGCAGAATAAATAGCGGGGGGCCCTACGAGCAGTACTTC.

This clone was seen once. The V and J genes are TRBV3-1 (or the pseudogene TRBV3-2) and TRBJ2-1, with a tentative D call TRBD1 (6 bases). The CDR3 runs to 16 residues. The germline V gene encodes CDR1 LGHDT and CDR2 YNNKEL (reference sequence). The V gene lost 4 bases and the J gene lost 5 bases, with 18 bases spanning the gap. The CDR3 DNA is TGTGCCAGCAGCCGCCTACAGGGTAGTCCGAACAATGAGCAGTTCTTC. As protein: CASSRLQGSPNNEQFF.

This chain uses TRBV9 with TRBJ2-1, with TRBD2 matching 7 bases. Germline CDR1 reads SGDLS; CDR2 reads YYNGEE. Unmatched junction bases numbered 5, after V lost 3 bases and J lost 2 bases. This CDR3 contains 15 residues. The CDR3 here is CASSESGVAYNEQFF. The CDR3 DNA is TGTGCCAGCAGCGAAAGCGGGGTTGCCTACAATGAGCAGTTCTTC.

The chain uses TRBV18 and TRBJ1-2, with 8 bases matching TRBD1. Per germline, CDR1 KGHSH and CDR2 LQKENI. CDR3 size: 14 residues. The J segment lost 7 bases and the V segment lost 1 base, leaving 5 bases of the junction unmatched. In DNA form, the CDR3 reads TGTGCCAGCTCACCACTGGGACAGGAGGCTGGCTACACCTTC. This gives the protein CASSPLGQEAGYTF.

V gene TRBV2 combines with J gene TRBJ2-2; TRBD2 might be the D (6 bases). CDR3 length: 14 amino acids. Trimming took 3 bases from V and 7 from J, leaving 12 bases between them. In germline, CDR1 is SNHLY, CDR2 FYNNEI. The CDR3 loop reads CASSDLRENGELFF. CDR3 nucleotide sequence: TGTGCCAGCAGTGATTTACGGGAGAACGGGGAGCTGTTTTTT. The full variable domain, with the rest looked up from reference TRBV2 and TRBJ2-2, is EPEVTQTPSHQVTQMGQEVILRCVPISNHLYFYWYRQILGQKVEFLVSFYNNEISEKSEIFDDQFSVERPDGSNFTLKIRSTKLEDSAMYFCASSDLRENGELFFGEGSRLTVL.

The chain links TRBV18 to TRBJ1-1; D ambiguous. This CDR3 spans 15 amino acids. Germline CDR1 KGHSH, CDR2 LQKENI. Trimming left V 1 base short and J 1 base short, with 10 bases between. The CDR3 sequence is CASSPQVSENTEAFF. Here the CDR3 DNA reads TGTGCCAGCTCACCACAAGTTTCAGAGAACACTGAAGCTTTCTTT.

The rearrangement joins TRBV12-3 or TRBV12-4 to TRBJ1-6; D not certain. This CDR3 has 12 amino acids. V shed 3 bases and J shed 9 bases, with 6 bases lying between them. The CDR3 DNA sequence: TGTGCCAGCAGTTTCTATGGTTCACCCCTCCACTTT. Its protein product is CASSFYGSPLHF.

The J gene is TRBJ2-2, the V gene TRBV7-3; TRBD2 is a possible D gene (6 bases). This CDR3 has 16 amino acids. Deletions cut 5 bases from V and 4 bases from J, with 17 bases between. Germline assignment: CDR1 SGHTA and CDR2 FQGTGA. Written as DNA, the CDR3 is TGTGCCAGCAGCCCCACTGGGGGGAAGGGCACCGGGGAGCTGTTTTTT. This gives the protein CASSPTGGKGTGELFF. The full variable domain, its missing parts supplied by reference TRBV7-3 and TRBJ2-2, is GAGVSQTPSNKVTEKGKYVELRCDPISGHTALYWYRQSLGQGPEFLIYFQGTGAADDSGLPNDRFFAVRPEGSVSTLKIQRTERGDSAVYLCASSPTGGKGTGELFFGEGSRLTVL.

The rearrangement links TRBV20-1 to TRBJ2-5; 8 bases line up with TRBD2. The trim removed 3 bases at V and 1 base at J, leaving 7 bases unmatched. The CDR3 is 15 amino acids. Germline-derived CDR1 and CDR2 are DFQATT and SNEGSKA (reference sequence). The CDR3 coding sequence is TGCAGTGCTAGTGTCACTAGCGGAATCCAAGAGACCCAGTACTTC. Protein: CSASVTSGIQETQYF.

This chain links TRBV12-5 with TRBJ2-7; a possible D gene is TRBD1 (6 bases). CDR3 size: 15 residues. Germline CDR1 and CDR2: LGHNT and FRNRAP. The V gene lost 0 bases and the J gene lost 5 bases, with 14 bases spanning the gap. As DNA, the CDR3 is TGTGCTAGTGGTTTGGTACAGGGTATCAGGAACGAGCAGTACTTC. As protein: CASGLVQGIRNEQYF.

The chain employs TRBV18 and TRBJ1-3; TRBD1 agrees at 8 bases. The CDR3 sequence is 16 residues long. The germline V gene has CDR1 KGHSH and CDR2 LQKENI. The V gene end was trimmed by 3 bases and the J gene end by 4 bases; junction bases not matched to a gene: 8. CDR3: CASSPRTGWGGNTIYF. The DNA of the CDR3 is TGTGCCAGCTCACCGCGGACAGGGTGGGGCGGAAACACCATATATTTT.

This chain joins TRBV7-9 and TRBJ1-2; D possibly corresponds to TRBD1 (6 bases). The CDR3 runs to 13 residues. The V end lost 1 base, the J end lost 6 bases, and 9 bases lay between the germline ends. In germline, CDR1 is SEHNR, CDR2 FQNEAQ (reference sequence). As DNA, the CDR3 is TGTGCCAGCAGCTTAGGGACAGTTCATGGCTACACCTTC. Its translation: CASSLGTVHGYTF. Combining the CDR3 with reference TRBV7-9 and TRBJ1-2 gives the whole variable domain DTGVSQNPRHKITKRGQNVTFRCDPISEHNRLYWYRQTLGQGPEFLTYFQNEAQLEKSRLLSDRFSAERPKGSFSTLEIQRTEQGDSAMYLCASSLGTVHGYTFGSGTRLTVV.

This clone was observed a few times. The chain employs TRBV7-9 and TRBJ2-7, with 8 bases lining up with TRBD2. Trimming at V came to 3 bases and at J to 1 base, leaving 2 bases not matched to a gene. Germline lookup yields CDR1 SEHNR and CDR2 FQNEAQ (reference sequence). The length of the CDR3 is 14 residues. The CDR3 loop reads CASSFQRESYEQYF. CDR3 bases: TGTGCCAGCAGCTTCCAGCGGGAGTCCTACGAGCAGTACTTC.

This clone was recorded only once. The gene calls are TRBV30 and TRBJ1-5; 8 bases map to TRBD1. Germline values: CDR1 GTSNPN, CDR2 SVGIG (reference sequence). The V gene end was trimmed by 4 bases and the J gene end by 5 bases; junction bases not matched to a gene: 7. The CDR3 consists of 14 residues. The CDR3, as DNA: TGTGCCTGGAAGCAGGGGGCGGGTGATCAGCCCCAGCATTTT. It translates to CAWKQGAGDQPQHF.

The rearrangement joins TRBV21-1 to TRBJ1-4; the tabulated D call, TRBD1, remains unverified against the DNA. TRBV21-1 is a pseudogene. The CDR3 has 20 residues. For the CDR3, the DNA is TGTGCCAGCAGCAGACTTATTTGGGACAGGGGGCACCTTTGGAATGAAAAACTGTTTTTT. This codes for CASSRLIWDRGHLWNEKLFF.

The chain uses TRBV7-6 and TRBJ1-5; 7 bases match TRBD1. The CDR3 is 13 amino acids. The V and J ends lost 2 bases and 7 bases, in that order; junction bases with no gene match: 2. Per germline, CDR1 SGHVS and CDR2 FNYEAQ. Here the CDR3 reads CASSLNRGQPQHF. The CDR3 DNA sequence: TGTGCCAGCAGCTTAAACAGGGGACAGCCCCAGCATTTT.